This TCR beta chain stems from a study of blood T cell repertoires in COVID-19. Study-wide background: Samples representing acute and convalescent COVID-19 were sourced from the United States, Italy and Spain. PBMCs, B-cell-depleted T cells, or T cells provided the cDNA or gDNA that made up the material.

V lost 1 base and J lost 2, with 7 bases in between. The CDR3 is made up of 13 amino acids. Germline-derived CDR1 and CDR2 are GTSNPN and SVGIG (reference sequence). Sequencing used immunoSEQ multiplex PCR; TCRdb keeps in-frame clones, though not all of them. This sample yields some 69,000 clones, of which over 80% are seen a single time; 2.5% belongs to the top ten. The gene calls are TRBV30 and TRBJ2-3; D not certain. Input material: peripheral blood. This TCR came from a man of 80 years or more with active or convalescent COVID-19. The CDR3 region is CAWSAQPTDTQYF. CDR3 bases: TGTGCCTGGAGTGCACAGCCCACAGATACGCAGTATTTT.